These 27 T cell receptor beta chains were all obtained from the same sample, sequenced in a study of shared clonotypes between healthy human individuals. The assay was immunoSEQ multiplex PCR, and TCRdb's table has in-frame clones only and misses some. This table holds under 1 million clones, around 92% found once. The naive CD8 subset, CD45RO-negative cells positively selected for CCR7, excluded terminally differentiated effector memory CD45RA+ cells. The sequenced material came from naive CD8+ T cells sorted from blood. These receptors all stem from a young man in good health.

The rearrangement links TRBV2 to TRBJ2-7, with a weak D call TRBD2 (5 bases). This CDR3 is built from 16 residues. Germline V CDR1 and CDR2: SNHLY, FYNNEI. Trimming cost V 0 bases and J 0 bases, with 12 bases left between them. The CDR3 region is CASSEAVIGSSYEQYF. For the CDR3, the DNA is TGTGCCAGCAGTGAAGCTGTAATAGGGAGCTCCTACGAGCAGTACTTC.

The chain recombines TRBV6-6 with TRBJ2-1; D remains ambiguous. V was trimmed by 2 bases and J by 0 bases, leaving 8 bases between them. There are 15 residues in the CDR3. Germline V gives CDR1 MNHNY, CDR2 SVGAGI (reference sequence). This CDR3 reads CASSYTASSYNEQFF. DNA for the CDR3: TGTGCCAGCAGTTACACAGCGAGCTCCTACAATGAGCAGTTCTTC.

The chain employs TRBV2 and TRBJ1-2, with TRBD1 matching 12 bases. Unmatched junction bases numbered 7, after V lost 8 bases and J lost 0 bases. CDR3 size: 16 residues. Germline lookup yields CDR1 SNHLY and CDR2 FYNNEI. The CDR3 DNA is TGTGCCAGCGGAACGGGACAGGGGGCAACTAACTATGGCTACACCTTC. It encodes CASGTGQGATNYGYTF.

This clone appeared once. The chain has TRBV5-4 and TRBJ1-3; D perhaps matches TRBD1 (5 bases). The CDR3 loop spans 12 amino acids. V was shortened by 4 bases and J by 3 bases, with 5 bases between the two germline ends. Germline CDR1 SGHNT, CDR2 YYREEE (reference sequence). The CDR3 region is CASSQGGNTIYF. The DNA of the CDR3 is TGTGCCAGCAGCCAGGGTGGAAACACCATATATTTT.

In nucleotides, the CDR3 is TGTGCCAGCAATGGCGTGACTAGCGGGAGAGGTCGGGATGAGCAGTTCTTC. It is translated as CASNGVTSGRGRDEQFF. The chain carries TRBV2 and TRBJ2-1; TRBD2 matches 12 bases. V was clipped by 7 bases and J by 8 bases; unmatched bases: 15. Germline V gene lookup returns CDR1 SNHLY and CDR2 FYNNEI. The CDR3 totals 17 residues.

The chain joins TRBV4-1 to TRBJ1-1; 8 bases line up with TRBD1. Germline-derived CDR1 and CDR2 are MGHRA and YSYEKL. The ends lost 0 bases at V and 3 bases at J; junction bases unmatched: 9. The CDR3 has 17 amino acids. This CDR3 reads CASSQDPPGGGDTEAFF. In nucleotides, the CDR3 is TGCGCCAGCAGCCAAGATCCGCCAGGGGGCGGGGACACTGAAGCTTTCTTT.

About this clone: The sample holds other DNA sequences that translate to the same CDR3. The V gene is TRBV27, the J gene TRBJ2-2, with D unresolved. The length of the CDR3 is 14 residues. Trimming removed 9 bases from V and 1 base from J, with 12 bases in between. Per the germline V gene, CDR1 is MNHEY and CDR2 is SMNVEV (reference sequence). CDR3 in amino acids: CASSSILNTGELFF. In DNA form, the CDR3 reads TGTGCCAGTAGCTCGATTTTGAACACCGGGGAGCTGTTTTTT.

V gene TRBV2 combines with J gene TRBJ2-3, with 7 bases lining up with TRBD2. J was trimmed by 5 bases and V by 7 bases; bases with no gene match: 15. Germline V CDR1 and CDR2: SNHLY, FYNNEI. The CDR3 is 16 amino acids. CDR3 region: CASIGGSLGPEDTQYF. CDR3 coding DNA: TGTGCCAGCATAGGCGGGAGCTTGGGTCCGGAAGATACGCAGTATTTT.

The J gene is TRBJ2-2, the V gene TRBV6-6; TRBD1 aligns across 10 bases. Germline assignment: CDR1 MNHNY and CDR2 SVGAGI (reference sequence). There are 14 residues in the CDR3. With V trimmed by 8 bases and J by 5 bases, 5 bases remained unmatched. CDR3 loop: CASGPGQGTGELFF. DNA for the CDR3: TGTGCCAGCGGACCGGGACAGGGGACCGGGGAGCTGTTTTTT.

This chain joins TRBV6-5 and TRBJ1-1; a weak D match, TRBD1 (6 bases). The CDR3 loop spans 15 amino acids. The V and J ends lost 5 bases and 7 bases respectively, with 20 bases between them. Germline V lookup: CDR1 MNHEY, CDR2 SVGAGI. The CDR3: CASSATDSKFLEAFF. DNA of the CDR3: TGTGCCAGCAGTGCCACGGACAGTAAGTTTCTTGAAGCTTTCTTT.

The chain links TRBV5-6 to TRBJ2-7, with a tentative D call TRBD2 (6 bases). Germline assignment: CDR1 SGHDT and CDR2 YYEEEE. This CDR3 spans 14 amino acids. The ends were cut back, 6 bases at V and 6 bases at J, with 19 bases in the middle. The CDR3, as DNA: TGTGCCAGCACCGAACAAAGGGACTGGGGCGAGCAGTACTTC. Its protein is CASTEQRDWGEQYF.

J is TRBJ2-3 and V is TRBV4-3; 10 bases line up with TRBD2. CDR3 size: 18 residues. Germline CDR1 reads LGHNA; CDR2 reads YSLEER. V trimming: 1 base; J trimming: 1 base; junction bases outside the gene matches: 8. DNA of the CDR3: TGCGCCAGCAGCCAAGGTGTAGCGGGAGGCCGGGGCACAGATACGCAGTATTTT. Translation: CASSQGVAGGRGTDTQYF.

This chain uses TRBV7-9 with TRBJ1-1; D call uncertain. The germline V gene encodes CDR1 SEHNR and CDR2 FQNEAQ (reference sequence). The CDR3 is 13 residues long. Trimming took off 8 bases at V and 0 bases at J, with 10 bases between the two ends. The CDR3 nucleotides read TGTGCCAGCGGCCGGGAGATGAACACTGAAGCTTTCTTT. Residues: CASGREMNTEAFF.

CDR3 nucleotides: TGTGCCAGCAGCCAAACGGGCAGCTCCTACGAGCAGTACTTC. Translating gives CASSQTGSSYEQYF. The J gene is TRBJ2-7, the V gene TRBV7-9; no clear D gene. Germline V lookup: CDR1 SEHNR, CDR2 FQNEAQ (reference sequence). Deletions cut 5 bases from V and 0 bases from J, with 11 bases between. This CDR3 is 14 amino acids long.

This clone has a single count. The rearrangement links TRBV4-1 to TRBJ1-3; maybe TRBD1 (5 bases). This CDR3 spans 15 amino acids. V was trimmed by 4 bases and J by 0 bases, leaving 10 bases between them. Germline CDR1 and CDR2: MGHRA and YSYEKL. CDR3 loop: CASSPQGPSGNTIYF. The CDR3 DNA follows: TGCGCCAGCAGCCCTCAGGGCCCCTCTGGAAACACCATATATTTT.

The V gene is TRBV7-9, the J gene TRBJ2-1, with 10 bases identical to TRBD2. Germline CDR1 reads SEHNR; CDR2 reads FQNEAQ (reference sequence). The ends lost 4 bases at V and 7 bases at J; junction bases unmatched: 10. The CDR3 contains 16 residues. CDR3 loop: CASSSTLAGVFNEQFF. The CDR3 DNA reads as TGTGCCAGCAGCTCAACTCTAGCGGGAGTATTTAATGAGCAGTTCTTC.

The chain carries TRBV27 and TRBJ2-3, with 7 bases identical to TRBD2. Germline-derived CDR1 and CDR2 are MNHEY and SMNVEV (reference sequence). This CDR3 spans 15 amino acids. V was pared by 3 bases and J by 5 bases, with 8 bases of the junction left unmatched. The DNA of the CDR3 is TGTGCCAGCAGTTTCATAGGTGGGAGGGGAGATACGCAGTATTTT. Its translation: CASSFIGGRGDTQYF.

The genes are TRBV4-1 and TRBJ2-3; D perhaps matches TRBD1 (6 bases). The CDR3 is 13 residues long. V shed 0 bases and J shed 8 bases, with 9 bases lying between them. CDR1 and CDR2 from the germline V gene are MGHRA and YSYEKL. CDR3 nucleotides: TGCGCCAGCAGCCAAGAGTCCAGGGGTACGCAGTATTTT. Its translation: CASSQESRGTQYF.

The chain recombines TRBV28 with TRBJ1-4; tentatively, D is TRBD1 (5 bases). This CDR3 is built from 15 residues. The germline V and J ends were trimmed by 4 bases and 5 bases, with 14 bases remaining between them. Germline V gene data show CDR1 as MDHEN and CDR2 as SYDVKM. As DNA, the CDR3 is TGTGCCAGCAGTTCGAGGTTATGGGGGAATGAAAAACTGTTTTTT. Translation gives CASSSRLWGNEKLFF. The full variable domain, in which reference TRBV28 and TRBJ1-4 provide the parts outside the CDR3, is DVKVTQSSRYLVKRTGEKVFLECVQDMDHENMFWYRQDPGLGLRLIYFSYDVKMKEKGDIPEGYSVSREKKERFSLILESASTNQTSMYLCASSSRLWGNEKLFFGSGTQLSVL.

In DNA form, the CDR3 reads TGTGCCAGCAGCTTGGCCCAGGGGGCTGACGGCTACACCTTC. Encoded protein: CASSLAQGADGYTF. J is TRBJ1-2 and V is TRBV5-6; 8 nucleotides align to TRBD1. V dropped 0 bases and J dropped 8; count of bases not matched to a gene: 6. The V gene's germline CDR1 is SGHDT and CDR2 YYEEEE. The CDR3 contains 14 residues.

The chain combines TRBV6-1 with TRBJ2-4; TRBD1 might be the D (6 bases). The germline V and J ends were trimmed by 3 bases and 15 bases, with 15 bases remaining between them. CDR3 length: 12 residues. CDR1 MNHNS and CDR2 SASEGT come from the germline V gene. Here the CDR3 reads CASSDRRDILYF. The CDR3 coding sequence is TGTGCCAGCAGTGACAGACGGGACATCTTGTACTTC.

This sequence joins TRBV5-1 and TRBJ2-7, with a tentative D call TRBD1 (5 bases). The CDR3 is 14 amino acids. V was trimmed by 5 bases and J by 3 bases, leaving 15 bases between them. Per germline, CDR1 SGHRS and CDR2 YFSETQ. DNA of the CDR3: TGCGCCAGCAGGTTCAATACAGGAGTCTACGAGCAGTACTTC. This codes for CASRFNTGVYEQYF.

This chain connects TRBV29-1 to TRBJ2-5; TRBD1 agrees at 7 bases. This CDR3 is 15 amino acids long. Germline-derived CDR1 and CDR2 are SQVTM and ANQGSEA. J lost 2 bases, V lost 6 bases, and 12 bases had no gene match. CDR3 sequence reads: CSVDQTGQTQETQYF. CDR3 bases: TGCAGCGTGGATCAAACGGGACAGACACAAGAGACCCAGTACTTC.

As concerns this clone: Other DNA variants within this sample encode the same CDR3. The V and J genes are TRBV27 and TRBJ2-7, with D possibly called TRBD1 or TRBD2 (5 bases each). The germline CDR1 and CDR2 sequences are MNHEY and SMNVEV (reference sequence). CDR3 length: 13 amino acids. V was trimmed by 3 bases and J by 2 bases, leaving 8 bases between them. This CDR3 reads CASSFRGPYEQYF. The CDR3 DNA reads TGTGCCAGCAGTTTTCGGGGACCCTACGAGCAGTACTTC.

About this clone itself: The same CDR3 also results from other DNA sequences found in this sample. The J gene is TRBJ2-1, the V gene TRBV29-1; D gene unclear. The CDR3 has 12 amino acids. Germline lookup yields CDR1 SQVTM and CDR2 ANQGSEA. V was trimmed by 1 base and J by 6 bases, leaving 7 bases between them. The CDR3 loop reads CSVEGRLNEQFF. The CDR3 DNA follows: TGCAGCGTTGAAGGGCGGCTCAATGAGCAGTTCTTC.

The chain carries TRBV6-6 and TRBJ2-3; D call uncertain. The CDR3 runs to 15 residues. Germline values: CDR1 MNHNY, CDR2 SVGAGI (reference sequence). V dropped 4 bases and J dropped 1 base, with 12 bases sitting between them. The CDR3 DNA is TGTGCCAGCAGTTCCGATAGTAGGCGCACAGATACGCAGTATTTT. It encodes CASSSDSRRTDTQYF.

The rearrangement links TRBV11-2 to TRBJ2-7; 13 bases are a match to TRBD2. Per germline, CDR1 SGHAT and CDR2 FQNNGV. The length of the CDR3 is 19 residues. V was pared by 0 bases and J by 0 bases, with 8 bases of the junction left unmatched. Written as DNA, the CDR3 is TGTGCCAGCAGCTTAGAGCCGGGACTAGCGGGGAGGAGCTCCTACGAGCAGTACTTC. Translation gives CASSLEPGLAGRSSYEQYF.